These 10 T cell receptor beta chains were all obtained from the same sample, sequenced in a study of T cells in Graves' hyperthyroidism and ophthalmopathy. RNA transcripts served as the template for amplifying TCR beta CDR3 regions. During a first-round RT-PCR of the TCR CDR3, the HTBI primer set was used. TCRdb re-called the multiplex PCR reads through MiXCR, storing one row per CDR3 protein. Found here are over 250,000 distinct CDR3 sequences, 25% of them singletons; the top ten hold roughly a quarter. Source material: blood. Receptor source: a man in his forties with Graves' hyperthyroidism that later progressed to Graves' ophthalmopathy.

At least ten counts were recorded for this clonotype. This rearrangement joins TRBV11-3 to TRBJ2-3; tentatively, D is TRBD1 or TRBD2 (5 bases each). The CDR3 is 13 residues long. Trimming left V 6 bases short and J 6 bases short, with 13 bases between. CDR1 is SGHNT, CDR2 YENEEA, per germline. For the CDR3, the DNA is TGTGCCAGCAGAGACGCCTGGGGGGATACGCAGTATTTT. Translating it yields CASRDAWGDTQYF.

The table lists this clonotype with many counts. The chain recombines TRBV19 with TRBJ1-1; D gene uncertain. Trimming left V 0 bases short and J 0 bases short, with 11 bases between. The CDR3 is 16 amino acids. In germline, CDR1 is LNHDA, CDR2 SQIVND (reference sequence). CDR3 sequence (DNA): TGTGCCAGTAGTATAGATATCGGGATAATGAACACTGAAGCTTTCTTT. It codes for CASSIDIGIMNTEAFF.

This clonotype was recorded many times. This chain connects TRBV12-3 or TRBV12-4 to TRBJ1-1, with 7 positions matching TRBD1. The CDR3 covers 15 residues. V was pared by 6 bases and J by 0 bases, with 7 bases of the junction left unmatched. The CDR3, as DNA: TGTGCCAGCAGGCCGACAGGGCAAGTGAACACTGAAGCTTTCTTT. This translates into CASRPTGQVNTEAFF.

This sequence joins TRBV6-1 and TRBJ1-1, with D perhaps TRBD1 (5 bases). The ends were cut back, 0 bases at V and 2 bases at J, with 10 bases in the middle. CDR1 and CDR2 from the germline V gene are MNHNS and SASEGT. This CDR3 is 15 amino acids long. The CDR3 region is CASSEAGAANTEAFF. DNA of the CDR3: TGTGCCAGCAGTGAAGCCGGGGCAGCCAACACTGAAGCTTTCTTT.

Ten or more counts support this clonotype. The J gene is TRBJ2-2, the V gene TRBV30; TRBD2 matches 15 bases. Germline CDR1 GTSNPN, CDR2 SVGIG (reference sequence). V was pared by 7 bases and J by 7 bases, with 4 bases of the junction left unmatched. The length of the CDR3 is 14 residues. The CDR3 sequence: CAFGLAGGFGELFF. CDR3 bases: TGTGCCTTCGGACTAGCGGGAGGGTTCGGGGAGCTGTTTTTT.

This clonotype has more than one count but fewer than ten. The chain recombines TRBV10-3 with TRBJ1-3; D is uncertain. Germline CDR1 is ENHRY and CDR2 is SYGVKD. This CDR3 is built from 15 residues. V lost 6 bases to trimming and J lost 2 bases, with 14 bases between them. CDR3: CAISAGFGAGNTIYF. CDR3 nucleotide sequence: TGTGCCATCAGCGCGGGGTTCGGGGCTGGAAACACCATATATTTT.

The DNA for the CDR3 is TGTGCCAGCAGTTTCACAACCCCAGGCTTCGAAGCTTTCTTT. Its translation: CASSFTTPGFEAFF. V is TRBV12-3 or TRBV12-4 and J is TRBJ1-1; D remains unclear. V was pared by 3 bases and J by 8 bases, with 16 bases between. The CDR3 covers 14 residues.

The V and J genes are TRBV28 and TRBJ1-2; D is ambiguous. CDR1 is MDHEN and CDR2 is SYDVKM in the germline V gene. This CDR3 has 15 residues. Between the trimmed V and J ends, which lost 2 bases and 0 bases, there was a span of 10 bases. CDR3 DNA: TGTGCCAGCAGTTTAATCACCAGCCCTAACTATGGCTACACCTTC. Protein: CASSLITSPNYGYTF.

This clonotype was seen ten or more times. The gene calls are TRBV27 and TRBJ1-1; weak D call: TRBD1 (5 bases). The CDR3 has 14 amino acids. Trimming removed 10 bases at V and 7 bases at J, with 22 bases between. Germline CDR1 is MNHEY and CDR2 is SMNVEV (reference sequence). DNA of the CDR3: TGTGCCACCCACTCGGGTCGGGGGTTGGGTGAAGCTTTCTTT. Its protein is CATHSGRGLGEAFF.

This clonotype was detected many times. The rearrangement uses TRBV5-1 and TRBJ2-7; 9 bases align to TRBD1. V shed 0 bases, J shed 5 bases, and the junction held 6 bases outside the gene matches. Germline V gives CDR1 SGHRS, CDR2 YFSETQ. This CDR3 has 15 amino acids. The CDR3 is CASSLAGTGSDEQYF. CDR3 coding DNA: TGCGCCAGCAGCTTGGCGGGGACAGGGAGCGACGAGCAGTACTTC.